The source of this TCR beta chain is a study of blood T cell repertoires in COVID-19. Turning to the study itself: The United States, Italy and Spain supplied acute and convalescent COVID-19 samples.

TCRdb's table, derived via immunoSEQ multiplex PCR, lists solely in-frame clones and lacks some. The sample has under 250,000 clones, 70% to 90% seen once. V lost 6 bases, J lost 0 bases, and 11 bases lay in between. Germline V lookup: CDR1 KGHSH, CDR2 LQKENI. The CDR3 loop spans 14 amino acids. The chain uses TRBV18 and TRBJ1-1; no definite D call. The TCR originated in a woman aged 25 to 39 with COVID-19, enrolled during active disease. The sequencing input was peripheral blood. The CDR3 region is CASSMGHMNTEAFF. The CDR3 DNA follows: TGTGCCAGCTCCATGGGCCATATGAACACTGAAGCTTTCTTT. Full variable domain (rest looked up from reference TRBV18 and TRBJ1-1): NAGVMQNPRHLVRRRGQEARLRCSPMKGHSHVYWYRQLPEEGLKFMVYLQKENIIDESGMPKERFSAEFPKEGPSILRIQQVVRGDSAAYFCASSMGHMNTEAFFGQGTRLTVV.